Sequencing of this T cell receptor beta chain was carried out in a study of T cells in women clearing cervical HPV infection. On this clone itself: The CDR3 end falls 3 residues outside the read, so it is completed with the germline J gene.

This CDR3 spans 15 amino acids. Germline V lookup: CDR1 MNHEY, CDR2 SMNVEV (reference sequence). This table comes from immunoSEQ multiplex PCR, and its TCRdb copy is limited to in-frame clones, with some not included. The sample has more than 30,000 clones. This TCR derives from a woman between 18 and 70 years old with a cervical HPV16 infection that either progressed to CIN3+ or cleared (not recorded which). The source material was blood buffy coat. The chain uses TRBV27 and TRBJ1-4; the D gene is possibly TRBD1 (6 bases). The DNA read from the CDR3 is TGTGCCAGCAGGCCCGAAGGGACAAATAATTCACCA. It is translated as CASRPEGTNNSP. The entire CDR3 is CASRPEGTNNSPLFF.